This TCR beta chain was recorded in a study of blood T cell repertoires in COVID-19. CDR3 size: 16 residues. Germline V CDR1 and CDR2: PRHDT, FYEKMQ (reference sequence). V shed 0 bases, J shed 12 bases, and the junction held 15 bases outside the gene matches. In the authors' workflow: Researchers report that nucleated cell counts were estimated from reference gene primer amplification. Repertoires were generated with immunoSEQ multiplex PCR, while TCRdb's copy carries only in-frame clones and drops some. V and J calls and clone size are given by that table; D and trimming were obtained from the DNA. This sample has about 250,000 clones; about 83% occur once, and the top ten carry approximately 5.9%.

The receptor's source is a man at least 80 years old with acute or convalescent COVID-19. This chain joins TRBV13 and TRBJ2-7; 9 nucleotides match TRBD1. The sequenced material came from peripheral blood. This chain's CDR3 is CASSLGHGTGTLQGYF. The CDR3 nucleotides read TGTGCCAGCAGCTTAGGCCACGGGACAGGGACTCTTCAGGGGTACTTC.